This T cell receptor (beta chain) was recovered during a study of T cell changes during pregnancy in multiple sclerosis (dated by TCRdb to the late 2010s). Describing the broader study: In women with multiple sclerosis, the researchers looked at how the T cell repertoire shifted as pregnancy progressed.

V is shortened by 8 bases, J by 6 bases, and the region joining them spans 11 bases. The germline V gene provides CDR1 MNHEY and CDR2 SVGAGI. The CDR3 contains 11 residues, cysteine and phenylalanine counted. Only CDR3 DNA remains: 33 bases, in frame from the first base. To prepare the library, the immunoSEQ multiplex PCR assay was applied. TCRdb stores this immuneACCESS table with in-frame sequences only. Part of the clones is absent; in the studies checked, under half of the shortfall reflects unresolved V genes, and no reason is known for the rest. The sample table shows some 80,000 clones, and around 94% are seen once. The top ten clonotypes cover roughly 0.14% of the sample. This clone was detected only a few times. No cognate antigen has been identified for it. No per-base quality is available; no much larger clone lies one base away.

The receptor chain draws on TRBV6-5 and TRBJ2-7; the D gene cannot be resolved reliably. The source of this sequence is a female donor with multiple sclerosis, enrolled in a pregnancy study. Sample: CD4+ T cells from peripheral blood mononuclear cells, taken after pregnancy. The nucleotide sequence is given as TGTGCCAGCCGTCTAGGCGTCGAGCAGTACTTC. This yields the protein CASRLGVEQYF.